The rows below give T cell receptor beta chains drawn from one sample of a study of shared clonotypes between healthy human individuals. Profiled with immunoSEQ multiplex PCR; TCRdb holds only in-frame clones, not every one. The sample has 490,000 or so clones, 70% to 80% seen once. Sequencing was carried out using PBMCs. The receptors originated from a woman aged 40 to 50 in good health. Some clones in this sample may be carry-over from other donors' samples. The CDR3 runs from the conserved cysteine through the conserved F or W.

v_call	cdr3_aa
TRBV10-1	CATSNRVWWTNEKLFF
TRBV15	CATSRGTYTFSGANVLTF
TRBV5-1	CASSLAPLAGSPDTQYF
TRBV7-8	CASSTSSGPGEQYF
TRBV5-4	CASSPGAGAYEQYF
TRBV28	CASIQSGLAGDSKNIQYF
TRBV4-2	CASSQLRGGTDTQYF
TRBV7-2	CASSPEFGTPYEQYF
TRBV28	CASSSPGLANYGYTF
TRBV30	CAWSRDGGSAFTYEQYF
TRBV7-3	CASSLTSAPAGEQFF
TRBV30	CARGDSLLSTNEKLFF
TRBV18	CASSPWETGELFF
TRBV6-1	CASSEAHSNQPQHF
TRBV6-1	CASRLGQSSYEQYF
TRBV28	CASSFVGVSNQPQHF
TRBV5-6	CASSLSGRRTDTQYF
TRBV7-6	CASSPLGARGYTF
TRBV7-9	CASSLDGLEYSYEQYF
TRBV7-9	CASTGGTGVGTGELFF
TRBV7-9	CASSLVSRTHGYTF
TRBV4-1	CASSHFQGTANTEAFF
TRBV28	CASSSHLLAGRYEQYF
TRBV18	CASSLGTDSYNSPLHF
TRBV7-2	CASSSRGFNTGELFF
TRBV7-6	CASSLGYNEQFF
TRBV4-3	CASSQDWVRQETQYF
TRBV27	CASSLSFGTGRLNQPQHF